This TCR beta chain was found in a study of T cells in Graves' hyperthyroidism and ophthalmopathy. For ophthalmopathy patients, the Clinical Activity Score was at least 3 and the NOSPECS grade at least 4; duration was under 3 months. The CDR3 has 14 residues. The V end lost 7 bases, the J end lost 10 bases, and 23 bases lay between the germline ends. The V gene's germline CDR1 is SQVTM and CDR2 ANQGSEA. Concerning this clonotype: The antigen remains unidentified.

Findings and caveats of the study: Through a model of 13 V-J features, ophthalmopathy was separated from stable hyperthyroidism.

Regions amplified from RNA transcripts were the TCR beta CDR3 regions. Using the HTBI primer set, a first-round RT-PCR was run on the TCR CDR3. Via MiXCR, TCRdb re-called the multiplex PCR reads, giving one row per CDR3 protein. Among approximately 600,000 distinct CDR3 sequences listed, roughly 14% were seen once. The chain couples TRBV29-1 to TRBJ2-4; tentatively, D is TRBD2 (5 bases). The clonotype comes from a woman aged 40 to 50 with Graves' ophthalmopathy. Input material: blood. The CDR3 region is CSATSGLSSGIQYF. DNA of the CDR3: TGCAGCGCAACCTCAGGACTGAGTTCGGGTATTCAGTACTTC. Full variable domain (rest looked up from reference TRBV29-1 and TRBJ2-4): SAVISQKPSRDICQRGTSLTIQCQVDSQVTMMFWYRQQPGQSLTLIATANQGSEATYESGFVIDKFPISRPNLTFSTLTVSNMSPEDSSIYLCSATSGLSSGIQYFGAGTRLSVL.